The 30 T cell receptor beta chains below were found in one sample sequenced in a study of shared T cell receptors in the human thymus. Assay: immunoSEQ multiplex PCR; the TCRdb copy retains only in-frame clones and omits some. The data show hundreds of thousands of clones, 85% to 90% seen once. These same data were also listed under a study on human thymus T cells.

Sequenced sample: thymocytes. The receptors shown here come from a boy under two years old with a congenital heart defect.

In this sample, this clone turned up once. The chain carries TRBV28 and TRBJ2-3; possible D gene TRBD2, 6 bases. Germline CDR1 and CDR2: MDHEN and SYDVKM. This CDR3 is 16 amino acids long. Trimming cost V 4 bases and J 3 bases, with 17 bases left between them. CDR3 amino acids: CASSSPDWAGTDTQYF. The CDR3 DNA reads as TGTGCCAGCAGTTCCCCGGACTGGGCGGGGACAGATACGCAGTATTTT.

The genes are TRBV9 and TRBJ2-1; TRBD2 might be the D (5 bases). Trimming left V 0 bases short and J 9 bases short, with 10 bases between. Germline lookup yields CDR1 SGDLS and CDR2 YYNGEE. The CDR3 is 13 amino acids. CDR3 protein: CASSVAVRGEQFF. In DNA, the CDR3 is TGTGCCAGCAGCGTAGCAGTCCGGGGTGAGCAGTTCTTC.

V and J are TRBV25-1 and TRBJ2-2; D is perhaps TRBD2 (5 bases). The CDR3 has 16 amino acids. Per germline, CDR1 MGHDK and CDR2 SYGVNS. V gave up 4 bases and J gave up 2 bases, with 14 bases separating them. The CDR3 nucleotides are TGTGCCAGCAGTGCACGGGGTCGGAACAACACCGGGGAGCTGTTTTTT. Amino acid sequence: CASSARGRNNTGELFF.

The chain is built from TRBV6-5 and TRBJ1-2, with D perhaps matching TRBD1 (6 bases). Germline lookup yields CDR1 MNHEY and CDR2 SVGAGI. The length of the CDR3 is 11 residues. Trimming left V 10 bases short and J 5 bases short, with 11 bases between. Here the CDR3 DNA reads TGTGCCACCAAGACAGGTTATGGCTACACCTTC. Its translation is CATKTGYGYTF.

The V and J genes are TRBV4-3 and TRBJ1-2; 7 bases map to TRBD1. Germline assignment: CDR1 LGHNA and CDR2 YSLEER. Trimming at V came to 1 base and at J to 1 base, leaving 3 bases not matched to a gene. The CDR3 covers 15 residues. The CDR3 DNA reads TGCGCCAGCAGCCAAGGGGACAGTCTTAACTATGGCTACACCTTC. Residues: CASSQGDSLNYGYTF.

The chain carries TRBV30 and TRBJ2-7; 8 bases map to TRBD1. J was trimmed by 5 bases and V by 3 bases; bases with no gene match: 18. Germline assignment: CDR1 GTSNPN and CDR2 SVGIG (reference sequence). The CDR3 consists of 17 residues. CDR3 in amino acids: CAWRDEEDRDLVDEQYF. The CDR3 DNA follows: TGTGCCTGGAGGGACGAGGAGGACAGGGACTTGGTTGACGAGCAGTACTTC.

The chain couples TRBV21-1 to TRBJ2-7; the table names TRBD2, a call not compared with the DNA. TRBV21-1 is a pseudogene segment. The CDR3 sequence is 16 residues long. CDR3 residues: CASSKRSGEGRYEQYF. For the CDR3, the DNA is TGTGCCAGCAGCAAAAGGAGCGGGGAGGGGAGGTACGAGCAGTACTTC.

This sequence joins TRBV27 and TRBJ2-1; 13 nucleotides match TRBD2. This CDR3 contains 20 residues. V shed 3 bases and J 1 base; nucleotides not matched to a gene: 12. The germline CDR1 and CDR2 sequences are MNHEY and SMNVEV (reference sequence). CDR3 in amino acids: CASSFSAPTSGRPSYNEQFF. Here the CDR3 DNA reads TGTGCCAGCAGTTTCTCCGCCCCGACTAGCGGGAGGCCATCCTACAATGAGCAGTTCTTC.

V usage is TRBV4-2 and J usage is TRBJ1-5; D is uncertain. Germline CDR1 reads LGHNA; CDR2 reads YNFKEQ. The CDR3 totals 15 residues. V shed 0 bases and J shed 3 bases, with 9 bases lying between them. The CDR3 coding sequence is TGTGCCAGCAGCCAAGATCGAATCTACAATCAGCCCCAGCATTTT. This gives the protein CASSQDRIYNQPQHF.

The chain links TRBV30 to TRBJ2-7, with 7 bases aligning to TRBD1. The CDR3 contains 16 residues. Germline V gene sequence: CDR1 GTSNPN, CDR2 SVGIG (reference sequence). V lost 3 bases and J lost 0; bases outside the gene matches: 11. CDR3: CAWRGSQDRTSYEQYF. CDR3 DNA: TGTGCCTGGAGAGGCTCCCAGGACAGGACCTCCTACGAGCAGTACTTC. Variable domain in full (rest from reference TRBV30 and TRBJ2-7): SQTIHQWPATLVQPVGSPLSLECTVEGTSNPNLYWYRQAAGRGLQLLFYSVGIGQISSEVPQNLSASRPQDRQFILSSKKLLLSDSGFYLCAWRGSQDRTSYEQYFGPGTRLTVT.

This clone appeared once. CDR3 nucleotides: TGTGCCAGTAGAAATATAGAGGTTGGACTCACCGATGAGCAGTTCTTC. Translated, it gives CASRNIEVGLTDEQFF. The chain combines TRBV19 with TRBJ2-1, with a possible D match to TRBD2 (5 bases). Per the germline V gene, CDR1 is LNHDA and CDR2 is SQIVND (reference sequence). This CDR3 contains 16 residues. Deletions cut 6 bases from V and 8 bases from J, with 23 bases between.

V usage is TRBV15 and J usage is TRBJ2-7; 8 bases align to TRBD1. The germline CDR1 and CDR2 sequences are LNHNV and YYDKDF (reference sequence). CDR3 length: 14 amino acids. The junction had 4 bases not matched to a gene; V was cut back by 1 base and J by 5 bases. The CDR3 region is CATSRAQGENEQYF. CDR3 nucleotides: TGTGCCACCAGCAGAGCACAGGGGGAAAACGAGCAGTACTTC.

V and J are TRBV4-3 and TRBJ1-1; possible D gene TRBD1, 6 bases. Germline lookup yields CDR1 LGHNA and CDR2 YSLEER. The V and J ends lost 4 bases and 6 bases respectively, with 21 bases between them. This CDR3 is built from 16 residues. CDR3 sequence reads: CASSRTFQGQVAEAFF. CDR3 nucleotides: TGCGCCAGCAGCCGTACCTTTCAGGGGCAGGTTGCTGAAGCTTTCTTT.

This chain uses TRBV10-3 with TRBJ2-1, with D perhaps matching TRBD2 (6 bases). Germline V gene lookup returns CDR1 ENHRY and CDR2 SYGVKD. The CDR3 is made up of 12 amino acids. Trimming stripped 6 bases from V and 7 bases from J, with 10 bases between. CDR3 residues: CAIRLTSNEQFF. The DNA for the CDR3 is TGTGCCATCAGGTTGACTAGTAATGAGCAGTTCTTC.

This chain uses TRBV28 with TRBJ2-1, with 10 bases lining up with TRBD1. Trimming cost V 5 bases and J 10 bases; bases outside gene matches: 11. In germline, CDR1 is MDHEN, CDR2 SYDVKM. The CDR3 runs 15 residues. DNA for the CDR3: TGTGCCAGCAGTGACGTCGGGACAGGGGACCTCGAGCAGTTCTTC. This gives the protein CASSDVGTGDLEQFF.

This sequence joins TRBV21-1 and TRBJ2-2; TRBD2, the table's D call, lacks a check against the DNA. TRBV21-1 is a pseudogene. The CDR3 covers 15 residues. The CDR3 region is CASSKEGRVGGELFF. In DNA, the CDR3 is TGTGCCAGCAGCAAAGAAGGCCGGGTTGGCGGGGAGCTGTTTTTT.

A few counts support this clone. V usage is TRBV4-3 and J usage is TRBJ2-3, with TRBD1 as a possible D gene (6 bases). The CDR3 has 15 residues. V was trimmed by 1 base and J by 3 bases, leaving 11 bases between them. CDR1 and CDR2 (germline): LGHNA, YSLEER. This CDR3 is CASSQGAGETDTQYF. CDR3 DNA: TGCGCCAGCAGCCAAGGGGCAGGGGAGACAGATACGCAGTATTTT.

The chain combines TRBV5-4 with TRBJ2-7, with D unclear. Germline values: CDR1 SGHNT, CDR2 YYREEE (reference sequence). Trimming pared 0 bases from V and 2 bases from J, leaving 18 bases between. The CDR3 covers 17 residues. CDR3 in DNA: TGTGCCAGCAGCTTGGTCTACCGGAGAGGTTATCCCTACGAGCAGTACTTC. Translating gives CASSLVYRRGYPYEQYF.

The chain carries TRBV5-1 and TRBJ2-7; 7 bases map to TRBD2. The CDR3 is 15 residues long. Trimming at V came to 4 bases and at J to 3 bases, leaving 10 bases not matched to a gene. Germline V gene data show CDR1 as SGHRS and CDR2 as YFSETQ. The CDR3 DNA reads TGCGCCAGCAGCCCGATCATGGGGGGGGACTACGAGCAGTACTTC. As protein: CASSPIMGGDYEQYF. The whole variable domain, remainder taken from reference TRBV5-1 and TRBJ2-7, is KAGVTQTPRYLIKTRGQQVTLSCSPISGHRSVSWYQQTPGQGLQFLFEYFSETQRNKGNFPGRFSGRQFSNSRSEMNVSTLELGDSALYLCASSPIMGGDYEQYFGPGTRLTVT.

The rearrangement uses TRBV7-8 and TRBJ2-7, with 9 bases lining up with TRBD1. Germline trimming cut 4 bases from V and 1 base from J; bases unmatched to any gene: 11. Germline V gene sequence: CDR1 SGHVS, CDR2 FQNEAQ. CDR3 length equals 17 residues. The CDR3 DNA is TGTGCCAGCAGCTATCACAGCCGACAGGGGGTGTCCTACGAGCAGTACTTC. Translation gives CASSYHSRQGVSYEQYF.

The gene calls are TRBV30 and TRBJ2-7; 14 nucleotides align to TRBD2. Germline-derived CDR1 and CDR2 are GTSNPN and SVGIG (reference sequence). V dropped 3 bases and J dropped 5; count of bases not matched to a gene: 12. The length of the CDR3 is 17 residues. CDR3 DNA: TGTGCCTGGAGGCCACCGGGACTAGCGGGAGAGGCCCACGAGCAGTACTTC. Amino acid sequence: CAWRPPGLAGEAHEQYF.

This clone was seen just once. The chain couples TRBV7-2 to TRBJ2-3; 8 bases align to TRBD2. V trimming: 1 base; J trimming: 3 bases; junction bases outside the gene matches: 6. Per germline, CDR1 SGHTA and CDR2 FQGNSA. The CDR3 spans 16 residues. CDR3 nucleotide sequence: TGTGCCAGCAGCTTAGGAGGCGGGAGGTTGACAGATACGCAGTATTTT. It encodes CASSLGGGRLTDTQYF.

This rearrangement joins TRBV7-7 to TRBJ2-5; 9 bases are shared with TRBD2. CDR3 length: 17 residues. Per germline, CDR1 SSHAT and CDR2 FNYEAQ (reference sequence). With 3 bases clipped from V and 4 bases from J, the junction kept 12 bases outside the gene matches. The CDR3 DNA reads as TGTGCCAGCAGCTTGGCGGTGGCGGGAGGGCCGGGAGAGACCCAGTACTTC. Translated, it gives CASSLAVAGGPGETQYF.

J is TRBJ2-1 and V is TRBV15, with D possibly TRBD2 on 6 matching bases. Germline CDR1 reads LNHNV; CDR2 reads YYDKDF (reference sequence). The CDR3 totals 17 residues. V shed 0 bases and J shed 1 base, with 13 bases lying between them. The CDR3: CATSRDGSSASYNEQFF. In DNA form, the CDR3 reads TGTGCCACCAGCAGAGATGGGTCTAGCGCATCCTACAATGAGCAGTTCTTC.

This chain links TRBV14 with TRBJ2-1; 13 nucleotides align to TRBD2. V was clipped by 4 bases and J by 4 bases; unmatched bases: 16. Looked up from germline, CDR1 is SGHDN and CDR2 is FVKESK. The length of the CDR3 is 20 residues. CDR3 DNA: TGTGCCAGCAGCCGAGGACGACTAGCGGGAGGCTGGGGGGCTTACAATGAGCAGTTCTTC. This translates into CASSRGRLAGGWGAYNEQFF.

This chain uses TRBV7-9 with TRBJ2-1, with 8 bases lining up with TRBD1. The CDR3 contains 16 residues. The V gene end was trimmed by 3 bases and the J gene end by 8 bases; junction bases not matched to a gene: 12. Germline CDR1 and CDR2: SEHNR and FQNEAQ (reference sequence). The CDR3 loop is CASSLRQGTVFYEQFF. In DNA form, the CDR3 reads TGTGCCAGCAGCTTGAGACAGGGGACAGTGTTTTATGAGCAGTTCTTC.

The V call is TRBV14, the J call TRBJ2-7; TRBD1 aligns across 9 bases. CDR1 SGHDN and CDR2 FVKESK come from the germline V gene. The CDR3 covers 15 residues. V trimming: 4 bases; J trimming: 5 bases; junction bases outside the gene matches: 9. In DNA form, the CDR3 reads TGTGCCAGCAGCCGAAGACTCGGGACAGGGAACGAGCAGTACTTC. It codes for CASSRRLGTGNEQYF.

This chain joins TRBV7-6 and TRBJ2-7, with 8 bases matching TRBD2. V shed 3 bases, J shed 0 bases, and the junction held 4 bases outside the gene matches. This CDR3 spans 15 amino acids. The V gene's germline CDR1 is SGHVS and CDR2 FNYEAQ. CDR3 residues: CASSFSLADSYEQYF. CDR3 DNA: TGTGCCAGCAGCTTTTCACTAGCGGACTCCTACGAGCAGTACTTC.

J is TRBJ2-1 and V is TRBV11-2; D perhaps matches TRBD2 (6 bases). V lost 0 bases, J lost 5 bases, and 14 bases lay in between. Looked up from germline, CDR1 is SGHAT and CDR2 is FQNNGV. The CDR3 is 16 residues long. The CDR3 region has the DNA TGTGCCAGCAGCTTAGAGAGAGGGCTAGCGAACAATGAGCAGTTCTTC. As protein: CASSLERGLANNEQFF.

The CDR3 DNA is TGTGCCAGCAAGGTCAGGAACGAGCAGTTCTTC. It is translated as CASKVRNEQFF. The chain combines TRBV28 with TRBJ2-1; D unresolved. Per germline, CDR1 MDHEN and CDR2 SYDVKM. V lost 7 bases, J lost 10 bases, and 11 bases lay in between. CDR3 size: 11 residues.